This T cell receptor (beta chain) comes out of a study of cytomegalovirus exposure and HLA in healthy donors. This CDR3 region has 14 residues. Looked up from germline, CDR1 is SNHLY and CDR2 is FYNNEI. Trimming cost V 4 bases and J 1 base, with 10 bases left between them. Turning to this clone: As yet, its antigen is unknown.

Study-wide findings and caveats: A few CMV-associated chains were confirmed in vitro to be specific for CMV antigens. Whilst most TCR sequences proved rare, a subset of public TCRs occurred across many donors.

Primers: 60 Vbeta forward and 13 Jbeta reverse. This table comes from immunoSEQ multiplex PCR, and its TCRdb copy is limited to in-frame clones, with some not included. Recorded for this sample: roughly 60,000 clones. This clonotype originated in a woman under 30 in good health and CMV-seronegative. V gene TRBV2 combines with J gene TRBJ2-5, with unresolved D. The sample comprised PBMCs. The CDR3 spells CASSVNSGQETQYF. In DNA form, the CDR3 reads TGTGCCAGCAGTGTCAACTCGGGCCAAGAGACCCAGTACTTC.